What follows are 13 T cell receptor beta chains derived from one specimen sequenced in a study of T cells after yellow fever vaccination. Each CDR3 protein is one row after TCRdb ran MiXCR on the 5' RACE reads. Of a few hundred thousand distinct CDR3 sequences in the sample, about 4% were seen once. The material was PBMCs, obtained 5 days after the yellow fever booster vaccination. Receptors were obtained from a man between 18 and 29 years old who received the YFV17D yellow fever vaccine.

CDR3 region: CASTGPNRQTQYF. The CDR3 DNA reads TGTGCCAGCACTGGGCCCAACAGGCAGACCCAGTACTTC. The chain employs TRBV12-3 or TRBV12-4 and TRBJ2-5; TRBD1 is a possible D gene (5 bases). Deletions cut 7 bases from V and 6 bases from J, with 15 bases between. The CDR3 has 13 residues.

Many counts were recorded for this clonotype. This chain uses TRBV7-9 with TRBJ2-3; a possible D gene is TRBD2 (5 bases). Germline V CDR1 and CDR2: SEHNR, FQNEAQ (reference sequence). The CDR3 has 14 amino acids. Between the trimmed V and J ends, which lost 5 bases and 0 bases, there was a span of 9 bases. The CDR3 DNA reads TGTGCCAGCAGCATTAGCGAGAGCACAGATACGCAGTATTTT. Protein: CASSISESTDTQYF.

The chain recombines TRBV5-1 with TRBJ1-1, with 8 bases lining up with TRBD1. Germline trimming cut 5 bases from V and 1 base from J; bases unmatched to any gene: 7. This CDR3 has 15 amino acids. CDR1 is SGHRS, CDR2 YFSETQ, per germline. The CDR3 protein is CASRDRGQANTEAFF. The CDR3 coding sequence is TGCGCCAGCAGAGACCGGGGACAGGCGAACACTGAAGCTTTCTTT.

This clonotype has only a few counts. The chain uses TRBV10-2 and TRBJ2-3; TRBD2 agrees at 7 bases. Germline V lookup: CDR1 WSHSY, CDR2 SAAADI. The CDR3 spans 18 residues. V lost 8 bases and J lost 2; bases outside the gene matches: 19. CDR3 protein: CASPPGGPMPNPTDTQYF. The CDR3 coding sequence is TGCGCCAGCCCGCCGGGGGGTCCGATGCCCAATCCCACAGATACGCAGTATTTT.

The chain combines TRBV5-4 with TRBJ2-3, with D possibly matching TRBD2 (5 bases). Germline CDR1 is SGHNT and CDR2 is YYREEE (reference sequence). This CDR3 comprises 15 residues. Trimming removed 3 bases from V and 2 bases from J, with 13 bases in between. The CDR3 protein is CASSSPGTHTDTQYF. The CDR3 DNA reads TGTGCCAGCAGCTCACCGGGAACACACACAGATACGCAGTATTTT.

This clonotype was counted ten times or more. V gene TRBV11-2 combines with J gene TRBJ1-1; D gene uncertain. The CDR3 spans 13 residues. Germline V CDR1 and CDR2: SGHAT, FQNNGV. V lost 2 bases and J 3 bases, leaving 7 bases between the germline ends. The CDR3 DNA follows: TGTGCCAGCAGCTTAACCCTGGACACTGAAGCTTTCTTT. It translates to CASSLTLDTEAFF.

Ten or more counts support this clonotype. The rearrangement uses TRBV20-1 and TRBJ1-2; D is unclear. The germline gives CDR1 DFQATT, CDR2 SNEGSKA (reference sequence). The CDR3 loop spans 10 amino acids. V was shortened by 5 bases and J by 8 bases, with 9 bases between the two germline ends. The DNA for the CDR3 is TGCAGTGCTTGGGATGGCGGCTACACCTTC. It yields the protein CSAWDGGYTF.

This clonotype was picked up many times. This rearrangement joins TRBV15 to TRBJ2-3; a weak D match, TRBD2 (6 bases). Germline assignment: CDR1 LNHNV and CDR2 YYDKDF (reference sequence). This CDR3 comprises 16 residues. The V and J ends lost 3 bases and 2 bases respectively, with 15 bases between them. In nucleotides, the CDR3 is TGTGCCACCAGCAGCTCTGGAGGGCAGCTCACAGATACGCAGTATTTT. This encodes CATSSSGGQLTDTQYF.

V is TRBV7-9 and J is TRBJ2-2, with TRBD2 identical over 8 bases. The V gene's germline CDR1 is SEHNR and CDR2 FQNEAQ (reference sequence). CDR3 length: 16 residues. The V gene end was trimmed by 1 base and the J gene end by 3 bases; junction bases not matched to a gene: 4. CDR3 sequence reads: CASSLGPAGDTGELFF. The DNA for the CDR3 is TGTGCCAGCAGCTTAGGTCCAGCGGGGGACACCGGGGAGCTGTTTTTT.

This clonotype occurred many times. The V and J genes are TRBV6-2 or TRBV6-3 and TRBJ2-2, with TRBD1 as a possible D gene (5 bases). Germline V gene data show CDR1 as MNHEY and CDR2 as SVGEGT. V was pared by 0 bases and J by 0 bases, with 11 bases between. This CDR3 is 17 amino acids long. CDR3 bases: TGTGCCAGCAGTTACTCGATGTCCAGGGCGAACACCGGGGAGCTGTTTTTT. Its translation: CASSYSMSRANTGELFF.

This clonotype was counted between two and nine times. The chain joins TRBV4-2 to TRBJ1-2; weak D call: TRBD1 (5 bases). The ends were cut back, 0 bases at V and 7 bases at J, with 12 bases in the middle. The CDR3 is 14 residues long. From germline, CDR1 is LGHNA and CDR2 YNFKEQ. CDR3 amino acids: CASSQDWQGGGYTF. The DNA of the CDR3 is TGTGCCAGCAGCCAAGATTGGCAGGGCGGTGGCTACACCTTC.

This clonotype has only a few counts. This sequence joins TRBV5-1 and TRBJ1-1; no firm D call. The CDR3 extends over 14 amino acids. Trimming stripped 0 bases from V and 1 base from J, with 7 bases between. Germline CDR1 reads SGHRS; CDR2 reads YFSETQ. The DNA of the CDR3 is TGCGCCAGCAGCTTGGTTCGGGGGAACACTGAAGCTTTCTTT. As protein: CASSLVRGNTEAFF.

This clonotype was counted ten times or more. The rearrangement joins TRBV6-5 to TRBJ1-2; D may be TRBD1 (5 bases). Germline CDR1 MNHEY, CDR2 SVGAGI. The CDR3 contains 15 residues. The germline V and J ends were trimmed by 5 bases and 4 bases, with 17 bases remaining between them. The CDR3: CASSAKAGTPYGYTF. CDR3 nucleotides: TGTGCCAGCAGTGCGAAGGCCGGGACTCCCTATGGCTACACCTTC.